This TCR beta chain was observed in a study of vaccination and CD4 T cells after COVID-19 (dated 2022 in TCRdb). The study in broad terms: SARS-CoV-2 positivity had been established in the convalescent patients by nasal swab PCR, and mild disease was recorded in several of these patients and severe disease in one. The convalescent cohort comprised six males and four females, including two Hispanic individuals, seven Caucasians, two Asians and one multiracial person. Two doses of either the Pfizer-BioNTech BNT162b2 vaccine (n=8) or the Moderna mRNA-1273 vaccine (n=2) were administered to participants. Post-COVID blood samples from convalescent patients were collected a median of approximately 100 days after diagnosis, with a range of about 35 to 161 days. Post-vaccine blood samples were obtained a median of about 72 days after the second vaccine dose, with a range of about 14 to 250 days. For stimulating the cultures, overlapping spike peptide pools were used, derived from SARS-CoV-2 as well as from the common cold coronaviruses HCoV-NL63, HCoV-OC43 and HCoV-229E. Control cultures used a CEFX viral epitope pool as positive control, an HIV-1 Nef peptide pool as negative control, or no peptide. In roughly 11 COVID-19 convalescent patients and a handful of infection-naive healthy vaccine recipients, the spike-specific CD4+ TCR repertoire before mRNA vaccination was compared with the repertoire after mRNA vaccination.

The paper's findings and limits, for the study overall: Of the vaccine-specific clones in convalescent patients, 304 of 307, or nearly all, reacted only to SARS-CoV-2 spike and did not cross-react with common cold coronaviruses. An increase in the median number of SARS-CoV-2-reactive clonotypes from 21 after infection to some 40 after vaccination was observed, but the change was not found to be significant. Among the post-vaccine SARS-CoV-2-reactive clones in convalescent patients, a median around 90% showed up only after vaccination, which suggests vaccine-specific priming. Relatively few convalescent patients were included in the study, and early timepoints after natural infection were not analyzed.

Library prep was done by PCR. DNA from cultured CD4+ T cells was subjected to TCR sequencing with the Oncomine TCR Beta short-read assay at the Johns Hopkins FTIC core. Genomic DNA was extracted from the cultured CD4+ T cells with the QIAamp micro DNA kit. Oncomine TCR Beta libraries from cultured CD4+ T cells were pooled using unique dual indexes and sequenced on an Illumina iSeq 100. The authors' pipeline ran thus. Non-productive sequences were removed, and CDR3s not starting with C, not ending with F or W, or shorter than 7 amino acids were discarded. Antigen-specific clonotypes were identified with the MANAFEST web application by comparing peptide-stimulated wells with reference and other culture wells. For a clone to be called positive, the clone needed an FDR below 0.05, an odds ratio above 5, and a productive frequency above 0.1% in at least two of three replicate wells. A clonotype counted as cross-reactive if it showed significant expansion both in the SARS-CoV-2 spike wells and in at least one common cold coronavirus spike condition. Levenshtein distances (stringdist) and unrooted phylogenetic trees (ape) in R version 3.6.1 were used to assess CDR3 homology. TCRdb applied fastp at Q25 and MiXCR to the public reads, then kept only in-frame beta chains. For every CDR3 protein sequence, its rows merge into one entry that carries the most common genes and DNA. TCRdb, not the original authors, processed these V and J calls. The sample has approximately 9,500 distinct CDR3 sequences on record, about 67% of them singletons. The ten largest clones add up to under 30% of the sample.

Between the V and J ends, shortened by 5 bases and 6 bases respectively, the junction contains 6 bases. From a lookup of the germline V gene, CDR1 and CDR2 are SGHVS and FQNEAQ. The CDR3, cysteine through phenylalanine, is 11 amino acids long. CDR3 DNA only is kept here, 33 bases in frame from base 1. The sample's treatment or condition label, in plain terms: approximately 10-day PBMC culture with coronavirus spike peptide pools or control peptides (ViraFEST assay). The ViraFEST assay was used in the study, in which antigen-specific T cells were expanded with peptide pools and expanded clonotypes were subsequently identified by TCR sequencing. The convalescent patients' positive SARS-CoV-2 PCR tests fell between March and December 2020, which was before the Alpha, Beta and Delta variants emerged in the United States. Each well held 2 million to 2.5 million PBMCs cultured with 10 ug/ml peptide pools in IMDM containing around 5.5% human AB serum and around 10 IU/ml IL-2. On days 3 and 7, half of the culture medium was replaced with fresh IL-2-containing medium. After about 11 days of culture, CD4+ T cells were isolated by negative selection using the EasySep CD4+ T cell isolation kit. PBMCs were separated from whole blood using Ficoll-Paque Plus gradient centrifugation and then either used fresh or cryopreserved at -140C. Culture conditions were generally each tested in triplicate wells.

As for this clonotype: Its antigen is currently not known. No base quality information exists; no much larger clone differs at one position.

Material: CD4+ T cells from blood, cultured in vitro. The receptor's source is a human donor who had recovered from COVID-19. Rearrangement joined TRBV7-8 to TRBJ2-3; no D segment can be confidently identified. The DNA sequence follows: TGTGCCAGCAGCCGCGCGGATACGCAGTATTTT. Protein translation: CASSRADTQYF. Here the CDR3 is joined to the reference TRBV7-8 and TRBJ2-3 genes, and the full variable domain is: GAGVSQSPRYKVAKRGQDVALRCDPISGHVSLFWYQQALGQGPEFLTYFQNEAQLDKSGLPSDRFFAERPEGSVSTLKIQRTQQEDSAVYLCASSRADTQYFGPGTRLTVL.